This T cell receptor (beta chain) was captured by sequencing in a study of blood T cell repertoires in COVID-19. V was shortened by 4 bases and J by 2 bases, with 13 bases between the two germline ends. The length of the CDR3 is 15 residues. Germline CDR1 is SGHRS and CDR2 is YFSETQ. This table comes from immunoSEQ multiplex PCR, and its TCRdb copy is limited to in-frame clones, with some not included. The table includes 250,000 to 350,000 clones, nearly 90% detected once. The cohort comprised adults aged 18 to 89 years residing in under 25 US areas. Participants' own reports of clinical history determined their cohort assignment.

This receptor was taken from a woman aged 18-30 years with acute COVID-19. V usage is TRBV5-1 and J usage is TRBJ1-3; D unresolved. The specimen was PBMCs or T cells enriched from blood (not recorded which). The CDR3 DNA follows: TGCGCCAGCAGCCTCCTTTTCGGTACTGGAAACACCATATATTTT. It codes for CASSLLFGTGNTIYF.